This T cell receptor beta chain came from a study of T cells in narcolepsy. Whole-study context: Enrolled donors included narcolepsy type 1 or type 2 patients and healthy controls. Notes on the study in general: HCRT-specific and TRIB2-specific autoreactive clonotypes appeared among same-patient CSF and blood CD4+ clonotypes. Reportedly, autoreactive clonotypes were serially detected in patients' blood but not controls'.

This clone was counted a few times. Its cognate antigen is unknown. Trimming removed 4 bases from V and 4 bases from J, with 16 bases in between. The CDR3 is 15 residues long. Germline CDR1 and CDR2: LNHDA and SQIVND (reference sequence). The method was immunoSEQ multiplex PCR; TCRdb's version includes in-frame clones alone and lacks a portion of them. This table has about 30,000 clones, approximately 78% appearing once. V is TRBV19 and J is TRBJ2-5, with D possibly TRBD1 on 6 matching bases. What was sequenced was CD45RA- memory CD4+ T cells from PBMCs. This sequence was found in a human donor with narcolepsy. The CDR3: CASSSETGFGETQYF. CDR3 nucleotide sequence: TGTGCCAGTAGTAGCGAAACAGGGTTTGGAGAGACCCAGTACTTC.